The source of this T cell receptor beta chain is a study of blood T cell repertoires in COVID-19 (dated by TCRdb to 2018 to 2021). The study in broad terms: Collaborator samples came from the United States, Italy and Spain and covered acute and convalescent phases of COVID-19. The prospective study material was composed of cDNA or gDNA derived from T cells, B-cell-depleted T cells, or PBMCs. The dataset comprised deeply sampled blood TCRbeta repertoires from subjects exposed to, actively infected with, or recovered from COVID-19. The repertoires were released in a freely available public database meant as a resource for research on the immune response to SARS-CoV-2. The samples were drawn from two sources: the first 160 participants of the ongoing ImmuneRACE study, and over 1,000 subjects contributed by 6 global collaborators. A de-identified subject ID, COVID-19 status, age in years and sex were almost always included in the sample metadata. Where available, HLA class I and class II types were taken from metadata supplied by the sample provider and were not determined by assay-based typing. The paper as a whole reports these results and caveats: The amount of clinical and demographic metadata varied by source and participant and was provided uncurated.

TCRbeta CDR3 regions were amplified from genomic DNA by means of the immunoSEQ Assay, a bias-controlled multiplex PCR. As for the original processing: Nucleated cell counts per sample were estimated from amplification of reference gene primers within the assay. To quantify the absolute abundance of each unique TCRbeta CDR3 rearrangement, sequence reads were collapsed and filtered. Productive Simpson clonality was computed per sample as the square root of Simpson's diversity index over productive rearrangements. Imported from immuneACCESS, the table was reduced by TCRdb to in-frame sequences with V and J called. These copies leave out some clones; in studies compared against another copy, an unresolved V gene accounts for under half, and the cause of the remainder is not known. V and J calls and clone size come straight from that table; D and trimming were deduced from the DNA. The sample has about 200,000 clones on record, 70% to 90% of them singletons. The ten largest clones take up over 7% of the sample.

About this clone itself: Its antigen specificity is not known. One base away there is no much larger clone; base qualities are not given.

Participants in the prospective study were enrolled through a virtual design, were aged about 18 to 89 years, and lived in 24 United States geographic areas. In the prospective study, participants were assigned to cohorts based on the clinical history participants reported in a screening survey and a study questionnaire. For ImmuneRACE Cohort 3, a participant was defined as recovered based on two consecutive negative NP/OP PCR tests, clearance by a healthcare professional, or resolution of symptoms. In the prospective study, whole blood, serum and a nasopharyngeal or oropharyngeal swab were collected from each participant by mobile phlebotomists. Additional blood draws and questionnaires over an approximately 2-month period could optionally be provided by prospective study participants. Before DNA extraction, prospective study blood samples were shipped either frozen or at room temperature. This receptor was identified in a woman younger than 30 who had recovered from COVID-19. What was sequenced was PBMCs or T cells enriched from blood (not recorded which).

The bases read TGTGCCAGCAGTTTAGGGGACAGATACTCCTACGAGCAGTACTTC. Its protein is CASSLGDRYSYEQYF. The sequence joins TRBV28 to TRBJ2-7; 7 nucleotides in the junction match TRBD1. V is trimmed back by 2 bases and J by 0 bases, and the junction contains 4 bases that no gene match accounts for. CDR1 and CDR2, per the germline V gene, are MDHEN and SYDVKM. The cysteine opens and the phenylalanine closes a CDR3 of 15 amino acids. The read is trimmed to its CDR3 DNA, 45 bases read in frame from base 1.